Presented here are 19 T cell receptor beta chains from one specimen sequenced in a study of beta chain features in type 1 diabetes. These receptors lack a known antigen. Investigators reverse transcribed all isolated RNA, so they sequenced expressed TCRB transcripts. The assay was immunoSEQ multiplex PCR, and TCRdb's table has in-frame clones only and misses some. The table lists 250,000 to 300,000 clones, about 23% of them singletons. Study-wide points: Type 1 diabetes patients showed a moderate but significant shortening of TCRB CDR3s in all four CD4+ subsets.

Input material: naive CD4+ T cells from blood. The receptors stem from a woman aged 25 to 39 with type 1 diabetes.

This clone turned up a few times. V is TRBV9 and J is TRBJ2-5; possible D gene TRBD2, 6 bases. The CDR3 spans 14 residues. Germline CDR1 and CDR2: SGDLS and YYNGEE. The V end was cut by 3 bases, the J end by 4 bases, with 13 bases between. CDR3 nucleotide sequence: TGTGCCAGCAGCGAACGGACGCGGGGAGAGACCCAGTACTTC. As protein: CASSERTRGETQYF.

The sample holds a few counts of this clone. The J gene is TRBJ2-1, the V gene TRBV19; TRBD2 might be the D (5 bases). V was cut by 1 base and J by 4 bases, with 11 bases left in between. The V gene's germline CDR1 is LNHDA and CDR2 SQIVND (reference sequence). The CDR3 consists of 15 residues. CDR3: CASSIGEMGYNEQFF. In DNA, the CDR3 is TGTGCCAGTAGTATAGGGGAGATGGGGTACAATGAGCAGTTCTTC.

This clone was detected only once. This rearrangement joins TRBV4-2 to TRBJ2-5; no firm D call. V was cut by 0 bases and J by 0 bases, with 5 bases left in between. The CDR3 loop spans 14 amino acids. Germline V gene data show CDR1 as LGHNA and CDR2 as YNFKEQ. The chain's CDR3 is CASSQERYQETQYF. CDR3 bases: TGTGCCAGCAGCCAAGAGCGTTACCAAGAGACCCAGTACTTC.

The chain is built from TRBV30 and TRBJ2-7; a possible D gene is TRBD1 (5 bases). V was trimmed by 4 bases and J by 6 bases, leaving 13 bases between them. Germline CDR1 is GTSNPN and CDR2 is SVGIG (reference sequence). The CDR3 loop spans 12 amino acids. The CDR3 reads CAWTGQGSEQYF. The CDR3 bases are TGTGCCTGGACCGGTCAGGGTAGCGAGCAGTACTTC.

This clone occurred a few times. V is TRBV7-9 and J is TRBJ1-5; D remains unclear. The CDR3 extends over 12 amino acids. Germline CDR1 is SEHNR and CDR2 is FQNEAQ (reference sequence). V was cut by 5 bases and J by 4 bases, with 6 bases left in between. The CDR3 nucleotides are TGTGCCAGCAGCCGGGAAAATCAGCCCCAGCATTTT. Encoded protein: CASSRENQPQHF.

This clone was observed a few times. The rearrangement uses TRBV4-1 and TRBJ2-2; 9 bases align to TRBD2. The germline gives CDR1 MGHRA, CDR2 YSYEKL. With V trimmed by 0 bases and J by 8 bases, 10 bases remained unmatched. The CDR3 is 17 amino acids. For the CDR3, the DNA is TGCGCCAGCAGCCAAGATTGGCGGGAGGGCCTACGGGGGGAGCTGTTTTTT. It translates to CASSQDWREGLRGELFF.

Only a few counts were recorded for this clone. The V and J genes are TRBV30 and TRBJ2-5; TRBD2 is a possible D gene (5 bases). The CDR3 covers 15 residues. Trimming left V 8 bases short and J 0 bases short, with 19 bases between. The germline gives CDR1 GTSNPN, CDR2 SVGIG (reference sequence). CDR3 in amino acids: CAAPREGIDQETQYF. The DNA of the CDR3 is TGTGCCGCCCCCCGGGAAGGGATTGACCAAGAGACCCAGTACTTC.

CDR3 sequence (DNA): TGCGCCAGCAGCCGCACGGGACAACTCTCCTACAATGAGCAGTTCTTC. Protein product: CASSRTGQLSYNEQFF. The genes are TRBV5-1 and TRBJ2-1, with D perhaps TRBD1 (6 bases). Trimming removed 4 bases from V and 0 bases from J, with 14 bases in between. The CDR3 loop spans 16 amino acids. Germline V gives CDR1 SGHRS, CDR2 YFSETQ. Full variable domain (outside the CDR3, taken from reference TRBV5-1 and TRBJ2-1): KAGVTQTPRYLIKTRGQQVTLSCSPISGHRSVSWYQQTPGQGLQFLFEYFSETQRNKGNFPGRFSGRQFSNSRSEMNVSTLELGDSALYLCASSRTGQLSYNEQFFGPGTRLTVL.

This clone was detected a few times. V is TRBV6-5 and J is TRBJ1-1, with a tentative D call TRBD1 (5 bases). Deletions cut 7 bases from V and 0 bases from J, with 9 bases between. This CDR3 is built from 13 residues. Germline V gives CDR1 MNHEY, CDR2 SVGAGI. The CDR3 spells CASKGAVNTEAFF. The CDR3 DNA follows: TGTGCCAGCAAAGGGGCAGTGAACACTGAAGCTTTCTTT.

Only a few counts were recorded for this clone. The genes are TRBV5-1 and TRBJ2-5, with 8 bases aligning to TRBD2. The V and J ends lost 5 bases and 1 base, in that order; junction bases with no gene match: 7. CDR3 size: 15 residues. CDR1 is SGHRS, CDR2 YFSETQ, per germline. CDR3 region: CASRSGSGGQETQYF. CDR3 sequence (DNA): TGCGCCAGCAGGTCGGGGAGCGGGGGCCAAGAGACCCAGTACTTC.

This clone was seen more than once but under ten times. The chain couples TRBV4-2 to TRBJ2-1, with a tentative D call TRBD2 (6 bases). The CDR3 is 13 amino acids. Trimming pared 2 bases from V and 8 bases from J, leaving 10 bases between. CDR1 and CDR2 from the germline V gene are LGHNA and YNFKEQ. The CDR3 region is CASSQRLDYEQFF. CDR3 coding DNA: TGTGCCAGCAGCCAAAGACTAGACTATGAGCAGTTCTTC.

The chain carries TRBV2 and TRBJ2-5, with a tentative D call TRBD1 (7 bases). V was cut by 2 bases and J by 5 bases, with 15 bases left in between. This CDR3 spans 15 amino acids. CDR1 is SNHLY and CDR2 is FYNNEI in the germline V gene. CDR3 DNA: TGTGCCAGCAGTGAAAACCCAGGGGGGATGGAGACCCAGTACTTC. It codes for CASSENPGGMETQYF.

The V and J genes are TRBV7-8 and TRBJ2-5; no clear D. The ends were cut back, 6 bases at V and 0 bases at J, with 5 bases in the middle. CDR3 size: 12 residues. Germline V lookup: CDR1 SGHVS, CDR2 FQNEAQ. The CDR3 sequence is CASSSYQETQYF. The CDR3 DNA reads TGTGCCAGCAGTTCGTACCAAGAGACCCAGTACTTC.

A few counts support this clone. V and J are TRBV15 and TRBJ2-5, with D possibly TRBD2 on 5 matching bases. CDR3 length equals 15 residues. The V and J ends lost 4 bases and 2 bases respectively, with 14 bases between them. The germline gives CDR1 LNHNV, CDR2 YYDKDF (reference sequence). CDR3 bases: TGTGCCACCAGCACCACCGGAGAGGGACAAGAGACCCAGTACTTC. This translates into CATSTTGEGQETQYF.

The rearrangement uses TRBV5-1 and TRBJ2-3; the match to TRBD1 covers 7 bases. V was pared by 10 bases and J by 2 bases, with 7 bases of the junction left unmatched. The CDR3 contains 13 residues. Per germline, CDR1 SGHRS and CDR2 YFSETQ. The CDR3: CAGRTGPTDTQYF. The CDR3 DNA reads TGCGCCGGCCGGACAGGCCCCACAGATACGCAGTATTTT.

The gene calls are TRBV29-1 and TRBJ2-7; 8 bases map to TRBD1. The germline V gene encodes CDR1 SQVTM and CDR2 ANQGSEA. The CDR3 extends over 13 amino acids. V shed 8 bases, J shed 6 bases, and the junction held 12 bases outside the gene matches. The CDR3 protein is CSSKGGTGGEQYF. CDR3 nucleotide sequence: TGCAGCTCCAAAGGGGGGACAGGCGGCGAGCAGTACTTC.

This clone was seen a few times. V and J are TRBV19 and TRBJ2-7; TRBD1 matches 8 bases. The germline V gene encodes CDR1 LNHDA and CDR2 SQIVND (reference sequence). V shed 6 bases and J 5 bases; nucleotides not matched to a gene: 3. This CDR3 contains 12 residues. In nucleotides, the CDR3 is TGTGCCAGTAGCGACAGGGGCGACGAGCAGTACTTC. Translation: CASSDRGDEQYF.

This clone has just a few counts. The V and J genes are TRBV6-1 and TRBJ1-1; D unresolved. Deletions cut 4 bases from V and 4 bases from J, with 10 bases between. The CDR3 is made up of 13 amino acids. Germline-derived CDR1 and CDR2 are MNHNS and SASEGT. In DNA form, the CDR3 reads TGTGCCAGCAGTGGGTGGAGGAGCACTGAAGCTTTCTTT. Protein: CASSGWRSTEAFF.

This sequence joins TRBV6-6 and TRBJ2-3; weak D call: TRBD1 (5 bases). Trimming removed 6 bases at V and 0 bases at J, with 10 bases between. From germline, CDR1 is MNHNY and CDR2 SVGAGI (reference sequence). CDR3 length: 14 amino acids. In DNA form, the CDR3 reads TGTGCCAGCAGCCAACCAGGGAGCACAGATACGCAGTATTTT. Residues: CASSQPGSTDTQYF.